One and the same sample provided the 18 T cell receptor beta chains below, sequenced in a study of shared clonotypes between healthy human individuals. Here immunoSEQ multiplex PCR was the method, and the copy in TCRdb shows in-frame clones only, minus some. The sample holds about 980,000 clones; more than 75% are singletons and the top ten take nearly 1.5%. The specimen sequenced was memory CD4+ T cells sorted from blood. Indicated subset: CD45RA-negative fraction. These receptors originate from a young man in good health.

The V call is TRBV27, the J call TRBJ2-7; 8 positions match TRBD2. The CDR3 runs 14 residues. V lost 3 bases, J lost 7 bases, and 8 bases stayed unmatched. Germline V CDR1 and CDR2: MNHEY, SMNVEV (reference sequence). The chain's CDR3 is CASSLGTPGGEQYF. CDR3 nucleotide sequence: TGTGCCAGCAGTTTGGGGACCCCGGGGGGGGAGCAGTACTTC.

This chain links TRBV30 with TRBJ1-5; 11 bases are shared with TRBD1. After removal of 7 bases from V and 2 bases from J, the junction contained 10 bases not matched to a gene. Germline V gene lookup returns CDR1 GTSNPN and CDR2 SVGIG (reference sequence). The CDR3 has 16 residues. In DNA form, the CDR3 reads TGTGCCTCCGGGACAGGGGGTAGTTTAGGCAATCAGCCCCAGCATTTT. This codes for CASGTGGSLGNQPQHF. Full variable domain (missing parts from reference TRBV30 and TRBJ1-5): SQTIHQWPATLVQPVGSPLSLECTVEGTSNPNLYWYRQAAGRGLQLLFYSVGIGQISSEVPQNLSASRPQDRQFILSSKKLLLSDSGFYLCASGTGGSLGNQPQHFGDGTRLSIL.

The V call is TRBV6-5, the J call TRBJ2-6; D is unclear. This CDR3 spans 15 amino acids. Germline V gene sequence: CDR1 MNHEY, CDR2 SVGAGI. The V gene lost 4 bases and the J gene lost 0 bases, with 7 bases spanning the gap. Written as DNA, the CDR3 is TGTGCCAGCAGTTTACGGATCTCTGGGGCCAACGTCCTGACTTTC. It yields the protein CASSLRISGANVLTF.

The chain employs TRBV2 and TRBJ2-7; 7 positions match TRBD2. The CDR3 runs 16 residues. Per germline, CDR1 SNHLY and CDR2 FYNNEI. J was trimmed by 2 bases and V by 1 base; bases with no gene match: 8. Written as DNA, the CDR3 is TGTGCCAGCAGTGAAGGCCCAGCGGGATTTCCCTACGAGCAGTACTTC. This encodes CASSEGPAGFPYEQYF.

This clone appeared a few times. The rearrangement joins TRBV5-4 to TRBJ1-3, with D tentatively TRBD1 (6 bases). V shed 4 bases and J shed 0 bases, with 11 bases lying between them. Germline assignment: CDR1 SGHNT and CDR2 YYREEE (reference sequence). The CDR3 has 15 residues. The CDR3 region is CASSTGTTSGNTIYF. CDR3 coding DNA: TGTGCCAGCAGCACCGGGACAACCTCTGGAAACACCATATATTTT.

The CDR3 spells CASSPRTSGAQETQYF. The CDR3 nucleotides read TGTGCCAGCAGCCCTAGGACTAGCGGGGCCCAAGAGACCCAGTACTTC. The V gene is TRBV5-6, the J gene TRBJ2-5; 12 bases line up with TRBD2. The V and J ends lost 4 bases and 1 base, in that order; junction bases with no gene match: 5. The length of the CDR3 is 16 residues. The V gene's germline CDR1 is SGHDT and CDR2 YYEEEE. The full variable domain, its missing parts supplied by reference TRBV5-6 and TRBJ2-5, is DAGVTQSPTHLIKTRGQQVTLRCSPKSGHDTVSWYQQALGQGPQFIFQYYEEEERQRGNFPDRFSGHQFPNYSSELNVNALLLGDSALYLCASSPRTSGAQETQYFGPGTRLLVL.

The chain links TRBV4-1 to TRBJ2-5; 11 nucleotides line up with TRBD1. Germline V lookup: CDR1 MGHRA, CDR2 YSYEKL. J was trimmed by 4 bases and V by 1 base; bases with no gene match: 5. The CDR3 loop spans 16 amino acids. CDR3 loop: CASSQAGQGASETQYF. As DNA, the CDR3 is TGCGCCAGCAGCCAAGCCGGACAGGGGGCCTCAGAGACCCAGTACTTC.

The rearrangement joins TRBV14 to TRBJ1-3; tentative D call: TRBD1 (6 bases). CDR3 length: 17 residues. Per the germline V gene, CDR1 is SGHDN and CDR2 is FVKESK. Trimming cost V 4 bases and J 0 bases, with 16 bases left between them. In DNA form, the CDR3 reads TGTGCCAGCAGCCGCGCCGCGCAGGGGAGCTCTGGAAACACCATATATTTT. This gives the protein CASSRAAQGSSGNTIYF.

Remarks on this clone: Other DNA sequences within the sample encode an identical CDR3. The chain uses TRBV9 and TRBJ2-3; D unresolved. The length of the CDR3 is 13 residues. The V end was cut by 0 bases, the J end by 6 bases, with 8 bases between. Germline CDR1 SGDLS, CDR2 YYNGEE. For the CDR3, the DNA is TGTGCCAGCAGCGTAGATGGCCGGGATACGCAGTATTTT. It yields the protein CASSVDGRDTQYF.

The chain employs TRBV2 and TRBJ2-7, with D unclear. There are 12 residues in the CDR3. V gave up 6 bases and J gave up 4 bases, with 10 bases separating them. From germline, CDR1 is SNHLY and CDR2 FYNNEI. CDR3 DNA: TGTGCCAGCAGGGCGGTAATGTACGAGCAGTACTTC. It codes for CASRAVMYEQYF.

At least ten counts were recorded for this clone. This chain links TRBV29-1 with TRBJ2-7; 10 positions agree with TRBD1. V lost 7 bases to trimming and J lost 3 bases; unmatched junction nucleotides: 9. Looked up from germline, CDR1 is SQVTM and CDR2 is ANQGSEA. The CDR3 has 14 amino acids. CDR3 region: CSAVRGTGVYEQYF. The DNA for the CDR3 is TGCAGCGCCGTCCGAGGGACAGGGGTCTACGAGCAGTACTTC.

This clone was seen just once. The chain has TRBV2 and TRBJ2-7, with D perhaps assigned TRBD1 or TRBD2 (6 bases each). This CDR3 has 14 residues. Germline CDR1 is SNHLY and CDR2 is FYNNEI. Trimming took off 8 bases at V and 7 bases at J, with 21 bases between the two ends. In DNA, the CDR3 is TGTGCCAGCGCCGAGGACAGACTAGTTGGGGAGCAGTACTTC. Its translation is CASAEDRLVGEQYF. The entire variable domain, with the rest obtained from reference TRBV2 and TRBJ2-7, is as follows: EPEVTQTPSHQVTQMGQEVILRCVPISNHLYFYWYRQILGQKVEFLVSFYNNEISEKSEIFDDQFSVERPDGSNFTLKIRSTKLEDSAMYFCASAEDRLVGEQYFGPGTRLTVT.

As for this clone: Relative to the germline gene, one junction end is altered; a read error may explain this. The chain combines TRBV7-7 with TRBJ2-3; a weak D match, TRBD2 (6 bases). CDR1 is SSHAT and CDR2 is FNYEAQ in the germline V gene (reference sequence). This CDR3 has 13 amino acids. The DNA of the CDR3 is TGTGCTAGCAGCCCCCTTCTAGCGGATACGCAGTATTTT. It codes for CASSPLLADTQYF.

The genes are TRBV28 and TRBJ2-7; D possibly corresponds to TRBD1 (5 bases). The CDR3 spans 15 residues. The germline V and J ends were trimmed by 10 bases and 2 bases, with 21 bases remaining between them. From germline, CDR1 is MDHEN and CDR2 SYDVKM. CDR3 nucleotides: TGTGCCACCGGGCGGAGACAGCTTACGACCTACGAGCAGTACTTC. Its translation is CATGRRQLTTYEQYF.

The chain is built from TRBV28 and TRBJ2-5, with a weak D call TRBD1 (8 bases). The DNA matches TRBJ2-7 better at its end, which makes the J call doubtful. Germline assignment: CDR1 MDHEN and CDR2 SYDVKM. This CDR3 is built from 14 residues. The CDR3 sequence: CASRRTGGDHEQYF. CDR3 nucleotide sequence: TGTGCCAGCAGAAGAACAGGGGGGGACCACGAGCAGTACTTC.

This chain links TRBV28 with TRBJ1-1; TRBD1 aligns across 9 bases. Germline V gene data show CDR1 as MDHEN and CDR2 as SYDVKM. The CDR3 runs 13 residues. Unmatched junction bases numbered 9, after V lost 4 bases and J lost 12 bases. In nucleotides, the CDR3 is TGTGCCAGCAGTTCGGGACAGGGAAGTACGTCTTTCTTT. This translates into CASSSGQGSTSFF.

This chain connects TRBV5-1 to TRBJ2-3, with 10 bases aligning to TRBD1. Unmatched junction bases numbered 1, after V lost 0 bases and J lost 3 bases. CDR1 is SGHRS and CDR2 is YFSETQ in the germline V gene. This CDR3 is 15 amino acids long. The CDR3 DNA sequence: TGCGCCAGCAGCTTGGAGGGACAGGGGACAGATACGCAGTATTTT. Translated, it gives CASSLEGQGTDTQYF. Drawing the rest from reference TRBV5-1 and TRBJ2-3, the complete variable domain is KAGVTQTPRYLIKTRGQQVTLSCSPISGHRSVSWYQQTPGQGLQFLFEYFSETQRNKGNFPGRFSGRQFSNSRSEMNVSTLELGDSALYLCASSLEGQGTDTQYFGPGTRLTVL.

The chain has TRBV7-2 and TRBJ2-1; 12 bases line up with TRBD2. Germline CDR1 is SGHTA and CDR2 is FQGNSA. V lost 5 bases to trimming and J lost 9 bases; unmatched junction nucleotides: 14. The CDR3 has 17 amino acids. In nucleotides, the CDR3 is TGTGCCAGCAGCGGGGCGGAACTAGCGGGAGGCTGGGGTGAGCAGTTCTTC. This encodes CASSGAELAGGWGEQFF.